The source of this T cell receptor beta chain is a study of blood T cell repertoires in COVID-19. For the study at large: PBMCs, B-cell-depleted T cells, or T cells were the source of the cDNA or gDNA that made up the material.

Method: immunoSEQ multiplex PCR; TCRdb's copy keeps in-frame clones and lacks some. The table records more than 200,000 clones, 70% to 90% of them present only once. CDR3 length: 14 residues. CDR1 is MNHEY, CDR2 SMNVEV, per germline (reference sequence). The germline V and J ends were trimmed by 3 bases and 3 bases, with 11 bases remaining between them. Sequenced material: peripheral blood. The chain employs TRBV27 and TRBJ1-1; D remains ambiguous. The sequence was obtained from a woman aged 45 to 65 with COVID-19, enrolled during active disease. This chain's CDR3 is CASSLSPVDTEAFF. The CDR3 nucleotides are TGTGCCAGCAGTTTGTCACCGGTCGACACTGAAGCTTTCTTT.